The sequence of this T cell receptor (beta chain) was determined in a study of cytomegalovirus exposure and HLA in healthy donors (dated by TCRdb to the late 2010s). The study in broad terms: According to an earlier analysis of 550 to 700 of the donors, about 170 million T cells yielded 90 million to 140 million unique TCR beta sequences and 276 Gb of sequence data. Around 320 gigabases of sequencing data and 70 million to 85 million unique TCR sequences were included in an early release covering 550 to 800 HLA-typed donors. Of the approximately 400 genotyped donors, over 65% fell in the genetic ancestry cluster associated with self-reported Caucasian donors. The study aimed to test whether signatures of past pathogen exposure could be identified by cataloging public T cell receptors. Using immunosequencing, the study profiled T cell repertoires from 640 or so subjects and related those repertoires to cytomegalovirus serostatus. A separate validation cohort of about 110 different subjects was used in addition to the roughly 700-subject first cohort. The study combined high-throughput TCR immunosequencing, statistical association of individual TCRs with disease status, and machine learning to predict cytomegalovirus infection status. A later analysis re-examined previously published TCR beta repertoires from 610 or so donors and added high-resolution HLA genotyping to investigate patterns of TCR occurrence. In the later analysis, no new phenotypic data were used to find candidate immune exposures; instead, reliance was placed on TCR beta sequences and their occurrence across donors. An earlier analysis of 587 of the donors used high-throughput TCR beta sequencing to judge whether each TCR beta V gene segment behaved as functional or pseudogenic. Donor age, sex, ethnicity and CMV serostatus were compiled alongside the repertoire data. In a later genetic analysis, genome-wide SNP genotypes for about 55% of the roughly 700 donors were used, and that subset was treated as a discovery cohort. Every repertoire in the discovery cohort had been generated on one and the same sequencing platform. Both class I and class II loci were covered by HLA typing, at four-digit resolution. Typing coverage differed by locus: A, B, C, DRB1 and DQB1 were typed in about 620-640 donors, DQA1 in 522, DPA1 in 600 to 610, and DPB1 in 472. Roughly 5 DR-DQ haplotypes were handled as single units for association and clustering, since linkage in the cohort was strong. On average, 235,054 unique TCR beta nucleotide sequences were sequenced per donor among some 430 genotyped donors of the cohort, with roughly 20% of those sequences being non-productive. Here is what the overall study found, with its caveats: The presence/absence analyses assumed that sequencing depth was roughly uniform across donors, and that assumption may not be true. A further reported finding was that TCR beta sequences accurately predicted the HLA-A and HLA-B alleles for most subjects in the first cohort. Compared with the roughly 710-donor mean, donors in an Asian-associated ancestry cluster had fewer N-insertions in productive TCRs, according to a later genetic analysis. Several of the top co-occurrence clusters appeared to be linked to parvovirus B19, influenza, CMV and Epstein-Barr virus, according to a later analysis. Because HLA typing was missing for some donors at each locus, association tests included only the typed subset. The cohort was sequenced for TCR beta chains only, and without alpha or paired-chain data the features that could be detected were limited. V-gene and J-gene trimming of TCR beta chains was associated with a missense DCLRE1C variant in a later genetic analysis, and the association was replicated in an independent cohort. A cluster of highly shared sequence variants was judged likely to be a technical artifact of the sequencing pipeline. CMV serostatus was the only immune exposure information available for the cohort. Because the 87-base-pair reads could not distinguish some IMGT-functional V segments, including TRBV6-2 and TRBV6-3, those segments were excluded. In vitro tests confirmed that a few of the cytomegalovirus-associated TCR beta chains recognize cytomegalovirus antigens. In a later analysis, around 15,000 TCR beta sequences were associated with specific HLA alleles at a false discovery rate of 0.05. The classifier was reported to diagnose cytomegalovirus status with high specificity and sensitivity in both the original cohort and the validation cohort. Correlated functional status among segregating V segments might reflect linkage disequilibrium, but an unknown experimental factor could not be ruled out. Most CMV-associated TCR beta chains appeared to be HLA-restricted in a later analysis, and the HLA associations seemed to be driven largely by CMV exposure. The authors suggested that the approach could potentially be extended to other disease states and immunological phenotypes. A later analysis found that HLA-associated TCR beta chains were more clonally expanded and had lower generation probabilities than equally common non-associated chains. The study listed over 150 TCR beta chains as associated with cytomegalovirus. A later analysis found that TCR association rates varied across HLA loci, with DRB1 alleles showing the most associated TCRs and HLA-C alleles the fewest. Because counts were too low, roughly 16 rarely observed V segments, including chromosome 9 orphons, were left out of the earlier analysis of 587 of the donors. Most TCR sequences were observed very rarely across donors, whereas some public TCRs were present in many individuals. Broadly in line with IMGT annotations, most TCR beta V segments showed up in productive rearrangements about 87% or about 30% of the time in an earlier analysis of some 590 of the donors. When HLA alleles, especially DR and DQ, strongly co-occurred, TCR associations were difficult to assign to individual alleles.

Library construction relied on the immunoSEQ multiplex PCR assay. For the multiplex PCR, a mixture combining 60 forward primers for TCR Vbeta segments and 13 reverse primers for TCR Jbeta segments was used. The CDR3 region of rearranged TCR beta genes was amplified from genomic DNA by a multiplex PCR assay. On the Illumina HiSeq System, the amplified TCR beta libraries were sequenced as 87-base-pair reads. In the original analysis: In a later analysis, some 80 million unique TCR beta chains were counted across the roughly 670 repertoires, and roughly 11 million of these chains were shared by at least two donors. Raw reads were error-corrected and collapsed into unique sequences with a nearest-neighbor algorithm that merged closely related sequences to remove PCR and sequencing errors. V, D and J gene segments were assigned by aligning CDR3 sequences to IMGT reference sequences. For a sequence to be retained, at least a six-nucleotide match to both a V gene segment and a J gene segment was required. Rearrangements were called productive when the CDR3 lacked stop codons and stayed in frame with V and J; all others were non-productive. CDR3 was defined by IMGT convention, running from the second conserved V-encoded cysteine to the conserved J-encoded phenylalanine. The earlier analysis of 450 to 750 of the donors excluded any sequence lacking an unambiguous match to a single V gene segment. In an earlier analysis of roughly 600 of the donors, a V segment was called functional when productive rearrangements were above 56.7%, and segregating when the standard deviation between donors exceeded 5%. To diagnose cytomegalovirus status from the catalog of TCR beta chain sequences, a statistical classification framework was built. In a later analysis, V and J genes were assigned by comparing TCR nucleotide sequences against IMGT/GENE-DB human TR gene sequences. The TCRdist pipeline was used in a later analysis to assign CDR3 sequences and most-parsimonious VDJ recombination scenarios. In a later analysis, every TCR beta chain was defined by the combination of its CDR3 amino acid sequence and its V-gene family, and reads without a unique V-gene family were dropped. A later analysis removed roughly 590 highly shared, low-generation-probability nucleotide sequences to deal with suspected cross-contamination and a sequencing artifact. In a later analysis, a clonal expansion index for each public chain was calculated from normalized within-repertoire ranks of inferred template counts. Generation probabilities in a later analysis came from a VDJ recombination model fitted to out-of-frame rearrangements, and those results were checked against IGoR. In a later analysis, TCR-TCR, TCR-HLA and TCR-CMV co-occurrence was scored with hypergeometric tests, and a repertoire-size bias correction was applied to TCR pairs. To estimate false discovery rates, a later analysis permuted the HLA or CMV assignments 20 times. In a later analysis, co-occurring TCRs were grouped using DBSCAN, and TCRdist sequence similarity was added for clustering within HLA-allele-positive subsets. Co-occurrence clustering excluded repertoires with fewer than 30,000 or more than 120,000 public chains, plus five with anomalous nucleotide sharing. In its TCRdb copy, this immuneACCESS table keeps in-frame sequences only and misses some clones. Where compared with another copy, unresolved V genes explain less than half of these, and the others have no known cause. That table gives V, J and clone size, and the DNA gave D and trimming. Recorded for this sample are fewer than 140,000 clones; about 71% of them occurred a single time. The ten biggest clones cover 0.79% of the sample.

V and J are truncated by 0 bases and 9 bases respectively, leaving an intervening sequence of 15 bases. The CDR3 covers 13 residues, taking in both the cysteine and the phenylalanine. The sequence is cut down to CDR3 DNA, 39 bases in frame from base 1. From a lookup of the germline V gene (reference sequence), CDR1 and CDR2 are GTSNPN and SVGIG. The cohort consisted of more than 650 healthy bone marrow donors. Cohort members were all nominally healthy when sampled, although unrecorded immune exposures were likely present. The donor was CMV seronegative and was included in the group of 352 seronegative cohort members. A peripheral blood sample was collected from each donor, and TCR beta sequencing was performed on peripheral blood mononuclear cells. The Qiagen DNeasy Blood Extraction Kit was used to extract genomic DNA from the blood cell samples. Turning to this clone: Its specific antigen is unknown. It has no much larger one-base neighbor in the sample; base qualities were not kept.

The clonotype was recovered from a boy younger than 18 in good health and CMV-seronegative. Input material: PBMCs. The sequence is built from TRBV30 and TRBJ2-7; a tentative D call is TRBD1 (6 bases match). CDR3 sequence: CAWSVRQGSGQYF. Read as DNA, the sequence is TGTGCCTGGAGTGTACGGCAGGGGTCGGGGCAGTACTTC.